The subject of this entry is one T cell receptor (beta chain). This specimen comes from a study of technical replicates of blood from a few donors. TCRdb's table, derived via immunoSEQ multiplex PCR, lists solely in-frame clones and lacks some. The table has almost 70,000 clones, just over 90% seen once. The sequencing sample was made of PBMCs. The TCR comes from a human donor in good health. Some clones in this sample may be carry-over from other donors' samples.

For the CDR3, the DNA is TGTGCCAGCAGGCGAGAGGATTCACCCCTCCACTTT. This gives the protein CASRREDSPLHF. V and J are TRBV7-9 and TRBJ1-6, with unresolved D. Trimming took 6 bases from V and 8 from J, leaving 8 bases between them. The CDR3 runs to 12 residues. Germline V gene lookup returns CDR1 SEHNR and CDR2 FQNEAQ (reference sequence).